The 18 T cell receptor beta chains listed next were all sequenced from one sample in a study of T cell responses to AZD1222 COVID-19 vaccine. Generated by immunoSEQ multiplex PCR, the TCRdb table keeps only in-frame clones and is missing some. The sample carries 110,000 to 150,000 clones, 80% to 95% recorded once. The sequenced sample was peripheral blood, obtained 28 days after the second AZD1222 dose. These receptors came from an adult who received the AZD1222 COVID-19 vaccine.

This chain connects TRBV15 to TRBJ1-2, with 8 bases identical to TRBD1. The CDR3 is made up of 15 amino acids. V lost 0 bases and J lost 8; bases outside the gene matches: 8. Germline assignment: CDR1 LNHNV and CDR2 YYDKDF (reference sequence). Here the CDR3 reads CATSRDWQGAQGYTF. CDR3 coding DNA: TGTGCCACCAGCAGAGATTGGCAGGGGGCGCAGGGCTACACCTTC.

The V gene is TRBV28, the J gene TRBJ1-5; D is possibly TRBD1 (6 bases). The CDR3 sequence is 16 residues long. V was pared by 3 bases and J by 1 base, with 13 bases between. The germline gives CDR1 MDHEN, CDR2 SYDVKM. CDR3 in amino acids: CASSLYRAESNQPQHF. The DNA of the CDR3 is TGTGCCAGCAGTTTGTACAGGGCCGAGAGCAATCAGCCCCAGCATTTT.

The V call is TRBV28, the J call TRBJ1-5, with 8 bases fitting TRBD1. The CDR3 covers 16 residues. V trimming: 2 bases; J trimming: 6 bases; junction bases outside the gene matches: 9. Per germline, CDR1 MDHEN and CDR2 SYDVKM. CDR3 DNA: TGTGCCAGCAGTTTAGGGGTCAGGGGGCGATTTCAGCCCCAGCATTTT. Its protein is CASSLGVRGRFQPQHF.

The chain is built from TRBV27 and TRBJ2-5, with TRBD1 identical over 7 bases. The CDR3 extends over 16 amino acids. Germline loops: CDR1 MNHEY, CDR2 SMNVEV (reference sequence). V was clipped by 3 bases and J by 4 bases; unmatched bases: 11. The CDR3 nucleotides read TGTGCCAGCAGTTTTATAGGGGGCCCGGTCCCAGAGACCCAGTACTTC. Its protein is CASSFIGGPVPETQYF.

This sequence joins TRBV30 and TRBJ1-1; D remains ambiguous. Trimming took off 1 base at V and 0 bases at J, with 6 bases between the two ends. This CDR3 is built from 13 residues. Germline V gives CDR1 GTSNPN, CDR2 SVGIG (reference sequence). CDR3 bases: TGTGCCTGGAGTGGGGGAGTGAACACTGAAGCTTTCTTT. This translates into CAWSGGVNTEAFF.

The V call is TRBV19, the J call TRBJ2-7, with TRBD1 matching 9 bases. CDR3 length: 14 residues. Germline loops: CDR1 LNHDA, CDR2 SQIVND (reference sequence). Unmatched junction bases numbered 6, after V lost 4 bases and J lost 5 bases. CDR3 residues: CASSRGTGYDEQYF. CDR3 coding DNA: TGTGCCAGTAGTAGGGGGACAGGGTACGACGAGCAGTACTTC.

The J gene is TRBJ2-1, the V gene TRBV6-5; 8 bases map to TRBD2. This CDR3 is built from 14 residues. Germline trimming cut 5 bases from V and 7 bases from J; bases unmatched to any gene: 7. Germline assignment: CDR1 MNHEY and CDR2 SVGAGI. Here the CDR3 DNA reads TGTGCCAGCAGTCGAGCGGGAGTTATGAATGAGCAGTTCTTC. This sequence encodes CASSRAGVMNEQFF.

The rearrangement uses TRBV6-5 and TRBJ1-2, with no clear D. Germline loops: CDR1 MNHEY, CDR2 SVGAGI. This CDR3 is built from 13 residues. Trimming cost V 0 bases and J 4 bases, with 6 bases left between them. The DNA for the CDR3 is TGTGCCAGCAGTTACTCAGAGTCCTATGGCTACACCTTC. Translation: CASSYSESYGYTF.

The rearrangement joins TRBV18 to TRBJ1-2, with 9 bases that match TRBD1. Per the germline V gene, CDR1 is KGHSH and CDR2 is LQKENI. This CDR3 has 15 residues. The junction had 3 bases not matched to a gene; V was cut back by 2 bases and J by 2 bases. Here the CDR3 reads CASSPGGTGNYGYTF. CDR3 nucleotide sequence: TGTGCCAGCTCACCAGGCGGGACAGGGAACTATGGCTACACCTTC.

This chain joins TRBV7-6 and TRBJ2-3; 11 bases are shared with TRBD2. The CDR3 extends over 17 amino acids. J lost 4 bases, V lost 0 bases, and 6 bases had no gene match. Germline loops: CDR1 SGHVS, CDR2 FNYEAQ. In nucleotides, the CDR3 is TGTGCCAGCAGCTTAGCATCCCTAGCGGGAGGTGCAGATACGCAGTATTTT. Translating it yields CASSLASLAGGADTQYF.

This sequence joins TRBV15 and TRBJ1-2; D is unclear. The CDR3 is made up of 15 amino acids. Germline lookup yields CDR1 LNHNV and CDR2 YYDKDF (reference sequence). Deletions cut 0 bases from V and 2 bases from J, with 10 bases between. CDR3 DNA sequence: TGTGCCACCAGCAGAGATTTAGGCAGAAACTATGGCTACACCTTC. Translated: CATSRDLGRNYGYTF. Complete variable domain (other parts from reference TRBV15 and TRBJ1-2): DAMVIQNPRYQVTQFGKPVTLSCSQTLNHNVMYWYQQKSSQAPKLLFHYYDKDFNNEADTPDNFQSRRPNTSFCFLDIRSPGLGDTAMYLCATSRDLGRNYGYTFGSGTRLTVV.

The chain is built from TRBV11-2 and TRBJ2-3, with 8 bases lining up with TRBD1. This CDR3 is 15 amino acids long. CDR1 is SGHAT, CDR2 FQNNGV, per germline. The V gene end was trimmed by 5 bases and the J gene end by 2 bases; junction bases not matched to a gene: 6. This CDR3 is CASSVRDRSTDTQYF. DNA of the CDR3: TGTGCCAGCAGCGTCCGGGACAGGTCCACAGATACGCAGTATTTT.

The chain has TRBV5-1 and TRBJ2-1; D may be TRBD2 (6 bases). V gave up 0 bases and J gave up 4 bases, with 8 bases separating them. Germline V gives CDR1 SGHRS, CDR2 YFSETQ. This CDR3 has 14 residues. The CDR3 DNA reads TGCGCCAGCAGCTTGGCACTAGCTTACAATGAGCAGTTCTTC. Its protein is CASSLALAYNEQFF.

This chain links TRBV10-3 with TRBJ2-1, with D hard to call. Trimming removed 8 bases at V and 2 bases at J, with 10 bases between. The V gene's germline CDR1 is ENHRY and CDR2 SYGVKD. The CDR3 loop spans 13 amino acids. The CDR3 nucleotides are TGTGCCATCGCTCTCGCCCCCTACAATGAGCAGTTCTTC. It codes for CAIALAPYNEQFF.

The CDR3 sequence is CASSEAVSGALGNTIYF. CDR3 DNA sequence: TGTGCCAGCAGTGAAGCGGTTTCGGGGGCGCTTGGAAACACCATATATTTT. The V call is TRBV6-1, the J call TRBJ1-3; a possible D gene is TRBD1 (6 bases). The CDR3 has 17 amino acids. Germline V CDR1 and CDR2: MNHNS, SASEGT. V lost 0 bases, J lost 3 bases, and 15 bases lay in between.

V usage is TRBV28 and J usage is TRBJ1-1, with 9 bases fitting TRBD1. Germline V CDR1 and CDR2: MDHEN, SYDVKM. The CDR3 has 15 amino acids. Trimming removed 5 bases from V and 4 bases from J; junction bases left unmatched: 8. CDR3 amino acids: CASSTGDRASTEAFF. In nucleotides, the CDR3 is TGTGCCAGCAGTACTGGGGACAGGGCGAGCACTGAAGCTTTCTTT.

This clone has a handful of counts. The J gene is TRBJ2-2, the V gene TRBV3-1 (or the pseudogene TRBV3-2), with TRBD2 identical over 7 bases. The germline gives CDR1 LGHDT, CDR2 YNNKEL (reference sequence). The junction had 19 bases not matched to a gene; V was cut back by 1 base and J by 5 bases. The CDR3 loop spans 20 amino acids. The CDR3: CASSQVVGGDEVVRTGELFF. The CDR3 bases are TGTGCCAGCAGCCAAGTGGTGGGAGGGGACGAGGTGGTGAGAACCGGGGAGCTGTTTTTT.

This clone was detected a few times. This chain connects TRBV27 to TRBJ2-7; a possible D gene is TRBD2 (6 bases). Trimming shortened V by 6 bases and J by 6 bases, and 21 bases separated the two germline ends. The germline gives CDR1 MNHEY, CDR2 SMNVEV (reference sequence). This CDR3 is 15 amino acids long. The chain's CDR3 is CASSSRLEWLSEQYF. The CDR3 bases are TGTGCCAGCAGCAGTCGACTAGAATGGTTGAGCGAGCAGTACTTC.